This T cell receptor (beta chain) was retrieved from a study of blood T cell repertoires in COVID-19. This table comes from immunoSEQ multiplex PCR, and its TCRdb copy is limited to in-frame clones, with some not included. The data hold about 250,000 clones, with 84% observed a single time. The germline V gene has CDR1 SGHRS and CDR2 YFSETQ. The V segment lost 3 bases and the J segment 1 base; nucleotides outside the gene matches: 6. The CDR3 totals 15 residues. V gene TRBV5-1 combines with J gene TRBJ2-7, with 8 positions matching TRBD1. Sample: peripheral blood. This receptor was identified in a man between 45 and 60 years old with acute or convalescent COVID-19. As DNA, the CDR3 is TGCGCCAGCAGCTCCGGGACAGGTGGATCCTACGAGCAGTACTTC. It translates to CASSSGTGGSYEQYF. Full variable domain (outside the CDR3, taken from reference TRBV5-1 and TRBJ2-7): KAGVTQTPRYLIKTRGQQVTLSCSPISGHRSVSWYQQTPGQGLQFLFEYFSETQRNKGNFPGRFSGRQFSNSRSEMNVSTLELGDSALYLCASSSGTGGSYEQYFGPGTRLTVT.